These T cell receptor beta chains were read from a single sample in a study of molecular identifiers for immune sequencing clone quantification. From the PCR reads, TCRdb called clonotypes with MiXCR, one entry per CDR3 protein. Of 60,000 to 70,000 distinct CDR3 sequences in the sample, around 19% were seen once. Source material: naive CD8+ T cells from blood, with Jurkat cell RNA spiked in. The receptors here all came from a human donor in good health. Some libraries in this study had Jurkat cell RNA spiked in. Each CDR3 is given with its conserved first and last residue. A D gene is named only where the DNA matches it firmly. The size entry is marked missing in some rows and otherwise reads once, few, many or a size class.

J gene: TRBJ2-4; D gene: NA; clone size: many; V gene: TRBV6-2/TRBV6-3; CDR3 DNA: TGTGCCAGCAGTTACTCCGCTAATCCGACAGCCAAAAACATTCAGTACTTC; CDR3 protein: CASSYSANPTAKNIQYF
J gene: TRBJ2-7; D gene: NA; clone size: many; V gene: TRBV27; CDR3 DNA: TGTGCCAGCAGTACCAAGCGGACCTCCTACGAGCAGTACTTC; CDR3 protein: CASSTKRTSYEQYF
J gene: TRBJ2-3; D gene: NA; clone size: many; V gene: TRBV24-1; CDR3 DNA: TGTGCCACCAGTCACCCCTTGGTGGACGGCACAGATACGCAGTATTTT; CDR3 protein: CATSHPLVDGTDTQYF
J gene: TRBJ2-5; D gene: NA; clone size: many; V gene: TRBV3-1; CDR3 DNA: TGTGCCAGCAGCCAAGCTGCGCAAGAGACCCAGTACTTC; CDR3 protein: CASSQAAQETQYF
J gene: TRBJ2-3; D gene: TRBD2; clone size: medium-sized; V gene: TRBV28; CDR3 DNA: TGTGCCAGCCGGATTACGCAGCGGGAGACAGATACGCAGTATTTT; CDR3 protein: CASRITQRETDTQYF
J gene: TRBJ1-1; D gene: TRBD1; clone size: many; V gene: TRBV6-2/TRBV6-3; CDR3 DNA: TGTGCCAGCAGTTACGTGGGGACAGGCTTCACTGAAGCTTTCTTT; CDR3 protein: CASSYVGTGFTEAFF
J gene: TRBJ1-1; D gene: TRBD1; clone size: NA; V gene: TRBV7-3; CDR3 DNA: TGTGCCAGCAACCCGGACAGGAGTACTGAAGCTTTCTTT; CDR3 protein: CASNPDRSTEAFF
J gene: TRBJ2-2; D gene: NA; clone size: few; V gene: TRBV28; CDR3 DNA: TGTGCCAGCAGTTTGTGGGGGAAAACCGGGGAGCTGTTTTTT; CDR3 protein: CASSLWGKTGELFF
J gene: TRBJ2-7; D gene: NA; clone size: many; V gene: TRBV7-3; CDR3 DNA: TGTGCCAGCAGCCCCCAGGGATACTCCTACGAGCAGTACTTC; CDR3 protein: CASSPQGYSYEQYF
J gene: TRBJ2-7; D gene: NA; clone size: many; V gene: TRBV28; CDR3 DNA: TGTGCCAGCACTTCATCCGACAGCGCCGTTTTTAGCGAGCAGTACTTC; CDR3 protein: CASTSSDSAVFSEQYF